The rows below give T cell receptor beta chains drawn from one sample of a study of OX40 agonist ivuxolimab in advanced cancers. The table came from immunoSEQ multiplex PCR; TCRdb's copy has only in-frame clones and leaves some out. Seen here are 72,000 or so clones, around nine tenths observed once, and the top ten hold 0.86%. The sample in question was CD4+ or CD8+ T cells sorted from blood, obtained in a trial of the OX40 agonist ivuxolimab. Receptors originate from an adult with an advanced solid tumor such as melanoma, head and neck, liver or kidney cancer. The CDR3 runs from the conserved cysteine through the conserved F or W. Each record gives: J gene, D gene, CDR3 length, clone size, V gene, CDR3 protein, CDR3 DNA. A D gene is named only where the DNA matches it firmly. Clone sizes are given selectively: once, few, many, or a class where the clone is expanded.

TRBJ2-2	TRBD1	14	-	TRBV6-5	CASRSGQDTGELFF	TGTGCCAGCAGATCTGGACAGGACACCGGGGAGCTGTTTTTT
TRBJ2-2	-	15	-	TRBV6-5	CASSPGRMSTGELFF	TGTGCCAGCAGCCCAGGGAGAATGAGCACCGGGGAGCTGTTTTTT
TRBJ1-1	-	11	-	TRBV28	CASRRDTEAFF	TGTGCCAGCAGACGTGACACTGAAGCTTTCTTT
TRBJ2-5	-	13	-	TRBV10-3	CAISRYREETQYF	TGTGCCATCAGCCGATACAGGGAAGAGACCCAGTACTTC
TRBJ1-2	TRBD1	16	-	TRBV28	CASSPHPTGNNYGYTF	TGTGCCAGCAGTCCCCACCCGACAGGGAATAACTATGGCTACACCTTC
TRBJ2-3	TRBD2	13	-	TRBV6-5	CASGGGGTDTQYF	TGTGCCAGCGGGGGGGGTGGGACAGATACGCAGTATTTT
TRBJ2-2	-	16	-	TRBV11-2	CASSLHSSANTGELFF	TGTGCCAGCAGCTTACACAGCAGCGCGAACACCGGGGAGCTGTTTTTT
TRBJ2-1	-	17	-	TRBV11-2	CASSLVSPAAGLNEQFF	TGTGCCAGCAGCTTAGTCTCGCCAGCGGCGGGACTGAATGAGCAGTTCTTC
TRBJ2-7	-	11	-	TRBV30	CAWSGSYEQYF	TGTGCCTGGAGTGGGTCCTACGAGCAGTACTTC
TRBJ2-1	TRBD2	15	-	TRBV18	CASSPRTSGNVEQFF	TGTGCCAGCTCACCCCGGACTAGCGGGAATGTTGAGCAGTTCTTC
TRBJ1-1	-	13	-	TRBV5-5	CASSLESNTEAFF	TGTGCCAGCAGCTTGGAGTCGAACACTGAAGCTTTCTTT
TRBJ2-7	-	14	-	TRBV6-5	CASSLDFSSYEQYF	TGTGCCAGCAGTCTGGACTTTAGTTCCTACGAGCAGTACTTC
TRBJ2-3	TRBD2	17	-	TRBV9	CASSVATSARGTDTQYF	TGTGCCAGCAGCGTAGCCACTAGCGCGCGAGGCACAGATACGCAGTATTTT
TRBJ2-3	-	17	-	TRBV7-3	CASSLNLGRDRTDTQYF	TGTGCCAGCAGCTTAAACTTAGGGCGAGACCGCACAGATACGCAGTATTTT
TRBJ1-3	-	13	-	TRBV6-6	CASSFATGNTIYF	TGTGCCAGCAGTTTCGCTACGGGAAACACCATATATTTT
TRBJ2-7	TRBD2	15	-	TRBV7-2	CASRPTSGGSYEQYF	TGTGCCAGCAGACCAACTAGCGGGGGGTCCTACGAGCAGTACTTC
TRBJ2-1	-	13	-	TRBV30	CAWSVPPTRELFF	TGTGCCTGGAGTGTACCACCGACTAGAGAGTTGTTCTTC
TRBJ2-7	-	11	-	TRBV23-1	CASSPSYEQYF	TGCGCCAGCAGTCCGTCCTACGAGCAGTACTTC
TRBJ2-3	-	13	-	TRBV6-1	CASSPPLTDTQYF	TGTGCCAGCAGCCCACCCCTCACAGATACGCAGTATTTT
TRBJ1-2	-	16	once	TRBV30	CAWSRRGLGANYGYTF	TGTGCCTGGAGTCGTCGGGGTTTGGGAGCTAACTATGGCTACACCTTC
TRBJ2-7	TRBD1	16	few	TRBV11-1	CASSLGRTGITYEQYF	TGTGCCAGCAGCTTAGGAAGGACAGGGATCACCTACGAGCAGTACTTC
TRBJ1-2	TRBD1	13	-	TRBV2	CASSTGGERGYTF	TGTGCCAGCAGTACAGGGGGCGAAAGGGGCTACACCTTC
TRBJ2-6	-	16	-	TRBV28	CASSLSSPGPANVLTF	TGTGCCAGCAGTTTATCTAGCCCAGGCCCGGCCAACGTCCTGACTTTC
TRBJ2-6	-	17	-	TRBV5-5	CASSSGPLSSGANVLTF	TGTGCCAGCAGCTCGGGTCCCTTAAGCTCTGGGGCCAACGTCCTGACTTTC
TRBJ2-1	TRBD2	15	-	TRBV9	CASSASGRVYNEQFF	TGTGCCAGCAGTGCTAGCGGGAGGGTCTACAATGAGCAGTTCTTC
TRBJ1-1	TRBD1	13	-	TRBV7-9	CASSSGTATEAFF	TGTGCCAGCAGCTCCGGGACAGCCACTGAAGCTTTCTTT
TRBJ2-3	-	14	few	TRBV5-1	CASSTVGGTDTQYF	TGCGCCAGCAGCACCGTGGGGGGAACGGATACGCAGTATTTT
TRBJ1-3	-	14	-	TRBV10-3	CAISGSQGRNTIYF	TGTGCCATCAGTGGAAGCCAGGGCAGAAACACCATATATTTT
TRBJ2-5	-	15	-	TRBV7-2	CASSYQTGLQETQYF	TGTGCCAGCAGCTACCAAACAGGCCTCCAAGAGACCCAGTACTTC
TRBJ2-4	-	15	-	TRBV18	CASSPPTAAKNIQYF	TGTGCCAGCTCACCACCCACGGCTGCCAAAAACATTCAGTACTTC
TRBJ1-6	-	14	few	TRBV4-1	CASSLRQQGSPLHF	TGCGCCAGCAGCCTCAGACAGCAGGGTTCACCCCTCCACTTT
TRBJ1-4	-	15	-	TRBV25-1	CASSEIGRGNEKLFF	TGTGCCAGCAGTGAAATCGGCAGAGGTAATGAAAAACTGTTTTTT
TRBJ2-7	TRBD1	14	-	TRBV5-5	CASLRPGQEYEQYF	TGTGCCAGCTTACGACCGGGACAGGAGTACGAGCAGTACTTC
TRBJ2-7	TRBD1	16	-	TRBV5-1	CASSLASKTGDYEQYF	TGCGCCAGCAGCTTGGCCTCTAAGACAGGGGACTACGAGCAGTACTTC
TRBJ2-3	-	14	-	TRBV30	CARGTLGGTDTQYF	TGTGCCCGGGGGACACTAGGGGGGACAGATACGCAGTATTTT
TRBJ2-7	-	12	-	TRBV2	CASKRDPHEQYF	TGTGCCAGCAAAAGGGACCCCCACGAGCAGTACTTC
TRBJ2-1	-	17	-	TRBV7-9	CASSHGGETGRKDEQFF	TGTGCCAGCAGCCATGGGGGGGAGACAGGGCGTAAGGATGAGCAGTTCTTC
TRBJ1-1	-	16	-	TRBV18	CASSPPSVERNTEAFF	TGTGCCAGCTCACCACCTAGCGTGGAGAGGAACACTGAAGCTTTCTTT
TRBJ2-5	-	14	once	TRBV2	CASSEERGRETQYF	TGTGCCAGCAGTGAAGAACGGGGAAGAGAGACCCAGTACTTC